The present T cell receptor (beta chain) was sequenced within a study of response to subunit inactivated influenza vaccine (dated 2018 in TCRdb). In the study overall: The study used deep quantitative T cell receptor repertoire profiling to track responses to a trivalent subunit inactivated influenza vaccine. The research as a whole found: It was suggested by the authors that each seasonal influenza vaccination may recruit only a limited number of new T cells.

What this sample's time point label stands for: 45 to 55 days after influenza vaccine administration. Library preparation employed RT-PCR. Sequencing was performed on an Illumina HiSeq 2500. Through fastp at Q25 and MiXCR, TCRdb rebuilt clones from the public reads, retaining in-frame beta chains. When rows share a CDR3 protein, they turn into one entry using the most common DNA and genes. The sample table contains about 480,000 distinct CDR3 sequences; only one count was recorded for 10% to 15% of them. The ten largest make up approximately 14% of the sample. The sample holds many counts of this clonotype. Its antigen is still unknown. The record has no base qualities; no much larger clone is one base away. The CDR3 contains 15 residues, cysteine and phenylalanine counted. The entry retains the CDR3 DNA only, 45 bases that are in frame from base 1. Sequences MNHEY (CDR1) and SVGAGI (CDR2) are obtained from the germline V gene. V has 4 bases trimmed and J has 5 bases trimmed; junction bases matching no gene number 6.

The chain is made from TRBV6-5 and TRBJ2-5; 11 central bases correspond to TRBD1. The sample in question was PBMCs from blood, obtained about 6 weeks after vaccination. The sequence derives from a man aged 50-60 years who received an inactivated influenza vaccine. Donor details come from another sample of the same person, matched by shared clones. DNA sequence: TGTGCCAGCAGTTTTGGACAGGGGGCAGCGGAGACCCAGTACTTC. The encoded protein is CASSFGQGAAETQYF.